The 19 T cell receptor beta chains in this list originate from one sample, sequenced in a study of identical twins. TCRdb ran MiXCR on the 5' RACE reads and lists one entry per CDR3 protein. The repertoire consists of about 150,000 distinct CDR3 sequences, with under 4.5% occurring once and the leading ten covering 8.1%. The sequenced sample consisted of memory T cells sorted from blood. These receptors all come from a man between 18 and 35 years old in good health.

V is TRBV7-8 and J is TRBJ2-3; TRBD2 agrees at 7 bases. The germline CDR1 and CDR2 sequences are SGHVS and FQNEAQ. V trimming: 2 bases; J trimming: 2 bases; junction bases outside the gene matches: 7. The CDR3 contains 16 residues. The DNA for the CDR3 is TGTGCCAGCAGCTTAAGCGGGGCGAGACACACAGATACGCAGTATTTT. Translating gives CASSLSGARHTDTQYF.

This clonotype was observed at least ten times. V is TRBV5-8 and J is TRBJ1-4, with unresolved D. CDR3 length: 14 residues. V shed 5 bases and J shed 0 bases, with 8 bases lying between them. Germline CDR1 reads SGHTS; CDR2 reads YDEGEE. The CDR3 region is CASSSPATNEKLFF. The CDR3 DNA sequence: TGTGCCAGCAGTTCGCCGGCAACTAATGAAAAACTGTTTTTT.

This clonotype was seen just once. This may arise from a read error, as a much more abundant clone is one base away. The missing conserved phenylalanine or tryptophan at the end of this CDR3 makes a read error likely. This chain connects TRBV7-2 to TRBJ1-2; D gene unclear. The germline CDR1 and CDR2 sequences are SGHTA and FQGNSA. Trimming stripped 4 bases from V and 5 bases from J, with 8 bases between. This CDR3 has 12 amino acids. The CDR3 spells CASSSGLYGYTS. CDR3 sequence (DNA): TGTGCCAGCAGCTCCGGACTATATGGCTACACCTCC.

Many counts were recorded for this clonotype. The V call is TRBV15, the J call TRBJ1-1; the D is unclear. Germline-derived CDR1 and CDR2 are LNHNV and YYDKDF (reference sequence). CDR3 length: 13 amino acids. V dropped 1 base and J dropped 7 bases, with 10 bases sitting between them. Here the CDR3 reads CATSRGGLGEAFF. The DNA for the CDR3 is TGTGCCACCAGCAGAGGTGGATTGGGTGAAGCTTTCTTT.

This clonotype was detected ten times or more. V gene TRBV5-1 combines with J gene TRBJ2-5, with a weak D call TRBD2 (5 bases). V lost 4 bases to trimming and J lost 5 bases, with 9 bases between them. Germline V gene lookup returns CDR1 SGHRS and CDR2 YFSETQ. This CDR3 has 12 residues. The CDR3 loop is CASSGKRETQYF. The CDR3 bases are TGCGCCAGCAGCGGAAAGCGGGAGACCCAGTACTTC.

This clonotype was seen only a few times. This chain uses TRBV6-1 with TRBJ2-7; D not resolved. The CDR3 loop spans 12 amino acids. V was cut by 4 bases and J by 4 bases, with 8 bases left in between. Germline V gives CDR1 MNHNS, CDR2 SASEGT. The CDR3 loop reads CASSGEGYEQYV. Here the CDR3 DNA reads TGTGCCAGCAGTGGGGAAGGGTACGAGCAGTACGTC.

This clonotype was observed many times. This chain connects TRBV15 to TRBJ2-2; no firm D call. Germline CDR1 is LNHNV and CDR2 is YYDKDF (reference sequence). This CDR3 region has 16 residues. With 0 bases removed from V and 8 bases from J, the gap between germline ends came to 16 bases. CDR3 sequence (DNA): TGTGCCACCAGCAGAGAAACTCTAGGGATTGGGGGGGAGCTGTTTTTT. Protein: CATSRETLGIGGELFF.

This clonotype has ten or more counts. This chain uses TRBV28 with TRBJ2-2, with 8 bases fitting TRBD1. The length of the CDR3 is 18 residues. The V and J ends lost 3 bases and 1 base, in that order; junction bases with no gene match: 10. Germline loops: CDR1 MDHEN, CDR2 SYDVKM. DNA for the CDR3: TGTGCCAGCAGTTTCCCCGCTTTGACAGGGGTGAACACCGGGGAGCTGTTTTTT. Protein: CASSFPALTGVNTGELFF.

This clonotype was detected ten times or more. The chain is built from TRBV2 and TRBJ1-6; 7 bases line up with TRBD1. Germline V gene data show CDR1 as SNHLY and CDR2 as FYNNEI. V lost 6 bases to trimming and J lost 6 bases; unmatched junction nucleotides: 5. The CDR3 runs to 14 residues. The CDR3 DNA reads as TGTGCCAGCAGCTGGACAGGCGGTAATTCACCCCTCCACTTT. Its protein is CASSWTGGNSPLHF.

This clonotype came up many times. V usage is TRBV20-1 and J usage is TRBJ2-7; D remains unclear. Trimming left V 2 bases short and J 3 bases short, with 11 bases between. Per the germline V gene, CDR1 is DFQATT and CDR2 is SNEGSKA (reference sequence). The CDR3 is 13 amino acids. The CDR3 nucleotides read TGCAGTGCTAGATATCCGTTAAACTACGAGCAGTACTTC. This gives the protein CSARYPLNYEQYF.

This clonotype appeared a few times. V usage is TRBV19 and J usage is TRBJ2-7; D could derive from TRBD1 or TRBD2 (6 bases each). The CDR3 consists of 10 residues. Trimming shortened V by 10 bases and J by 7 bases, and 11 bases separated the two germline ends. Germline loops: CDR1 LNHDA, CDR2 SQIVND (reference sequence). The CDR3 DNA sequence: TGTGCCACTTCGGGGGCTGAGCAGTACGTC. Amino acids: CATSGAEQYV.

This clonotype was seen a few times. This chain's CDR3 is CASSEQVNQPQHF. Written as DNA, the CDR3 is TGTGCCAGCAGCGAACAGGTAAATCAGCCCCAGCATTTT. The chain couples TRBV4-2 to TRBJ1-5, with D perhaps TRBD1 (5 bases). This CDR3 is built from 13 residues. Germline loops: CDR1 LGHNA, CDR2 YNFKEQ. Trimming shortened V by 5 bases and J by 4 bases, and 9 bases separated the two germline ends.

At least ten counts were recorded for this clonotype. The V call is TRBV20-1, the J call TRBJ2-1; TRBD2 matches 16 bases. V lost 3 bases, J lost 1 base, and 12 bases stayed unmatched. Germline lookup yields CDR1 DFQATT and CDR2 SNEGSKA (reference sequence). CDR3 length: 20 amino acids. For the CDR3, the DNA is TGCAGTGCTAGGGACCCGGGACTAGCGGGAGGGCTTAGGTCCTACAATGAGCAGTTCTTC. This codes for CSARDPGLAGGLRSYNEQFF.

On this clonotype itself: The conserved closing phenylalanine or tryptophan is absent in this CDR3, likely reflecting a read error. This chain uses TRBV25-1 with TRBJ2-1; 8 bases map to TRBD2. Germline loops: CDR1 MGHDK, CDR2 SYGVNS. J gave up 0 bases and V 6 bases, and 1 base lay outside the gene matches. This CDR3 is 14 amino acids long. The CDR3 DNA reads TGTGCCAGCAGGGGGACTAGCTCCTACAATGAGCAGTTCTCC. As protein: CASRGTSSYNEQFS.

This clonotype was found many times. The V gene is TRBV28, the J gene TRBJ2-5; D perhaps matches TRBD2 (5 bases). Trimming took 7 bases from V and 2 from J, leaving 17 bases between them. Per the germline V gene, CDR1 is MDHEN and CDR2 is SYDVKM. The CDR3 is 15 amino acids. CDR3 nucleotide sequence: TGTGCCAGCACCTCCACCAGGACTGCGCAAGAGACCCAGTACTTC. It codes for CASTSTRTAQETQYF. The entire variable domain, with the rest obtained from reference TRBV28 and TRBJ2-5, is as follows: DVKVTQSSRYLVKRTGEKVFLECVQDMDHENMFWYRQDPGLGLRLIYFSYDVKMKEKGDIPEGYSVSREKKERFSLILESASTNQTSMYLCASTSTRTAQETQYFGPGTRLLVL.

This clonotype has ten or more counts. The CDR3 sequence: CASSQDYPGGNEQFF. In nucleotides, the CDR3 is TGTGCCAGCAGCCAAGATTACCCCGGGGGCAATGAGCAGTTCTTC. V usage is TRBV3-1 and J usage is TRBJ2-1; tentatively, D is TRBD2 (6 bases). Looked up from germline, CDR1 is LGHDT and CDR2 is YNNKEL (reference sequence). With 0 bases removed from V and 6 bases from J, the gap between germline ends came to 12 bases. The length of the CDR3 is 15 residues.

Ten or more counts support this clonotype. This chain connects TRBV5-1 to TRBJ2-3, with a possible D match to TRBD2 (5 bases). Trimming pared 4 bases from V and 7 bases from J, leaving 16 bases between. Germline V gene lookup returns CDR1 SGHRS and CDR2 YFSETQ. The CDR3 loop spans 14 amino acids. CDR3 region: CASSPDQPGNTQYF. CDR3 DNA: TGCGCCAGCAGCCCTGACCAACCGGGGAATACGCAGTATTTT.

This clonotype has a count of ten or more. The CDR3 coding sequence is TGTGCCAGCAGTGACAGTATGGCCTACCAAGAGACCCAGTACTTC. This sequence encodes CASSDSMAYQETQYF. The gene calls are TRBV12-3 or TRBV12-4 and TRBJ2-5; a weak D match, TRBD1 (5 bases). This CDR3 contains 15 residues. V lost 5 bases to trimming and J lost 0 bases, with 13 bases between them.

The table lists this clonotype with many counts. The genes are TRBV7-6 and TRBJ2-5, with TRBD1 identical over 7 bases. V dropped 2 bases and J dropped 3; count of bases not matched to a gene: 9. Germline V CDR1 and CDR2: SGHVS, FNYEAQ. CDR3 size: 16 residues. The CDR3 spells CASSLSPYRGEETQYF. DNA for the CDR3: TGTGCCAGCAGCTTATCTCCGTACAGGGGCGAAGAGACCCAGTACTTC.